This TCR beta chain was observed in a study of T cell changes during pregnancy in multiple sclerosis. After removal of 6 bases from V and 0 bases from J, the junction contained 8 bases not matched to a gene. This CDR3 region has 15 residues. Germline CDR1 SGHRS, CDR2 YFSETQ. The repertoire was sequenced with immunoSEQ multiplex PCR; TCRdb's copy has only in-frame clones and lacks some. This table holds roughly 40,000 clones, less than 95% found once. This clonotype was obtained from a female donor in good health, enrolled as a control in a pregnancy study. The sample was CD4+ T cells from peripheral blood mononuclear cells, taken in the first trimester of pregnancy. This chain links TRBV5-1 with TRBJ1-2, with 7 bases matching TRBD1. Here the CDR3 DNA reads TGCGCCAGCAATAAAGGGCAGGGGGCTAACTATGGCTACACCTTC. Translation gives CASNKGQGANYGYTF.